Below, 12 T cell receptor beta chains from the same sample are listed, as sequenced in a study of graft-versus-host responses after intestinal transplantation. Libraries were prepared by immunoSEQ multiplex PCR; TCRdb keeps only in-frame clonotypes and omits some of them. The sample carries about 100,000 clones, roughly 91% recorded once. No antigen is known for these receptors. Material: unstimulated CD4+ T cells sorted from spleen or lymph node cells, obtained before transplant. The source is a human donor who was the organ donor for an intestinal transplant.

This clone was observed a single time. The V gene is TRBV18, the J gene TRBJ1-5; 7 bases match TRBD1. Unmatched junction bases numbered 3, after V lost 6 bases and J lost 4 bases. The CDR3 is 13 amino acids. Germline lookup yields CDR1 KGHSH and CDR2 LQKENI. CDR3 nucleotide sequence: TGTGCCAGCTCCCAGACAGGGAATCAGCCCCAGCATTTT. This encodes CASSQTGNQPQHF.

This clone was observed a few times. The chain combines TRBV19 with TRBJ1-2; 8 bases fit TRBD1. CDR1 is LNHDA, CDR2 SQIVND, per germline (reference sequence). The CDR3 extends over 12 amino acids. Trimming took 7 bases from V and 2 from J; bases not matched to a gene: 0. Here the CDR3 reads CASTGGNYGYTF. The CDR3 DNA sequence: TGTGCCAGTACAGGGGGCAACTATGGCTACACCTTC. Full variable domain (rest looked up from reference TRBV19 and TRBJ1-2): DGGITQSPKYLFRKEGQNVTLSCEQNLNHDAMYWYRQDPGQGLRLIYYSQIVNDFQKGDIAEGYSVSREKKESFPLTVTSAQKNPTAFYLCASTGGNYGYTFGSGTRLTVV.

The gene calls are TRBV19 and TRBJ1-2, with D perhaps matching TRBD1 (6 bases). The germline gives CDR1 LNHDA, CDR2 SQIVND (reference sequence). This CDR3 is built from 13 residues. The V end was cut by 9 bases, the J end by 8 bases, with 19 bases between. DNA of the CDR3: TGTGCCAGCGTCTCGGGGACATCTTCCGGCTACACCTTC. It codes for CASVSGTSSGYTF.

This clone was found a few times. This rearrangement joins TRBV7-3 to TRBJ1-5; 9 bases map to TRBD1. The CDR3 sequence is 13 residues long. With 3 bases clipped from V and 7 bases from J, the junction kept 1 base outside the gene matches. The V gene's germline CDR1 is SGHTA and CDR2 FQGTGA. Written as DNA, the CDR3 is TGTGCCAGCAGCTTGACAGGGGGGCAGCCCCAGCATTTT. The encoded protein is CASSLTGGQPQHF.

This clone has only a few counts. The rearrangement joins TRBV21-1 to TRBJ1-1. TRBV21-1 counts as a pseudogene. The CDR3 extends over 16 amino acids. The CDR3 spells CASSFAGTNRCTEAFF. DNA for the CDR3: TGTGCCAGCAGCTTCGCGGGGACCAACAGATGTACTGAAGCTTTCTTT.

The chain recombines TRBV7-2 with TRBJ2-1; possibly TRBD2 for D (6 bases). V was clipped by 0 bases and J by 9 bases, with 6 bases between them. The CDR3 has 12 amino acids. Looked up from germline, CDR1 is SGHTA and CDR2 is FQGNSA. The CDR3 region is CASSLAGGEQFF. CDR3 coding DNA: TGTGCCAGCAGCTTAGCGGGGGGTGAGCAGTTCTTC.

This clone was seen only once. The CDR3 sequence: CAWSVQGNQPQHF. CDR3 coding DNA: TGTGCCTGGAGTGTACAGGGCAATCAGCCCCAGCATTTT. This rearrangement joins TRBV30 to TRBJ1-5, with D possibly matching TRBD1 (5 bases). Germline V gene lookup returns CDR1 GTSNPN and CDR2 SVGIG (reference sequence). V gave up 0 bases and J gave up 2 bases, with 5 bases separating them. This CDR3 spans 13 amino acids.

The chain has TRBV7-8 and TRBJ1-1, with 9 bases lining up with TRBD1. Germline CDR1 is SGHVS and CDR2 is FQNEAQ. The CDR3 loop spans 14 amino acids. J gave up 5 bases and V 2 bases, and 3 bases lay outside the gene matches. The CDR3: CASSLTGTGTEAFF. The CDR3 DNA reads as TGTGCCAGCAGCTTAACCGGGACAGGGACTGAAGCTTTCTTT.

V is TRBV11-2 and J is TRBJ2-1; 7 bases align to TRBD2. This CDR3 has 15 amino acids. V was clipped by 5 bases and J by 4 bases; unmatched bases: 8. Per the germline V gene, CDR1 is SGHAT and CDR2 is FQNNGV. In DNA, the CDR3 is TGTGCCAGCAGCCCCGGACTAGTGGTGTACAATGAGCAGTTCTTC. Encoded protein: CASSPGLVVYNEQFF. The entire variable domain, with the rest obtained from reference TRBV11-2 and TRBJ2-1, is as follows: EAGVAQSPRYKIIEKRQSVAFWCNPISGHATLYWYQQILGQGPKLLIQFQNNGVVDDSQLPKDRFSAERLKGVDSTLKIQPAKLEDSAVYLCASSPGLVVYNEQFFGPGTRLTVL.

This clone was detected only once. The rearrangement links TRBV4-2 to TRBJ2-5; TRBD2 aligns across 8 bases. CDR1 is LGHNA and CDR2 is YNFKEQ in the germline V gene. The CDR3 extends over 16 amino acids. V trimming: 0 bases; J trimming: 5 bases; junction bases outside the gene matches: 8. In nucleotides, the CDR3 is TGTGCCAGCAGCCAAGAGGGAGCGGGGGTGGGCGAGACCCAGTACTTC. Translation gives CASSQEGAGVGETQYF.

This chain uses TRBV28 with TRBJ1-5; the D gene is possibly TRBD1 (5 bases). CDR1 and CDR2 (germline): MDHEN, SYDVKM. The CDR3 loop spans 15 amino acids. V was cut by 5 bases and J by 1 base, with 12 bases left in between. The CDR3: CASSPFRGSNQPQHF. The CDR3 DNA sequence: TGTGCCAGCAGTCCCTTCCGGGGGAGCAATCAGCCCCAGCATTTT.

This clone was seen only a few times. The V gene is TRBV6-5, the J gene TRBJ2-7, with 10 bases aligning to TRBD2. The CDR3 contains 16 residues. J gave up 3 bases and V 0 bases, and 5 bases lay outside the gene matches. The germline CDR1 and CDR2 sequences are MNHEY and SVGAGI. CDR3: CASSYSTSGVGYEQYF. CDR3 coding DNA: TGTGCCAGCAGTTACTCAACTAGCGGGGTGGGCTACGAGCAGTACTTC.